This TCR beta chain was identified during a study of CD8+ T cells in alopecia areata. Overall study results and limits: TCR sharing across patients was less clear than in mice, possibly HLA-related.

As the sequencing template, cDNA was produced by extracting RNA and reverse transcribing it. Sequencing was performed with immunoSEQ multiplex PCR; in TCRdb, only in-frame clones are kept and a portion is missing. The sample records some 170,000 clones, approximately 65% being singletons. About this clone: Its antigen is not known.

Germline V gives CDR1 WSHSY, CDR2 SAAADI. This CDR3 is 11 amino acids long. Trimming stripped 4 bases from V and 1 base from J, with 1 base between. The J gene is TRBJ1-1, the V gene TRBV10-2; D gene unclear. The receptor comes from a human donor with alopecia areata. The specimen comprised CD8+ T cells sorted from blood, sampled at week 0. CDR3 amino acids: CASSGNTEAFF. The CDR3 nucleotides read TGCGCCAGCAGTGGGAACACTGAAGCTTTCTTT.